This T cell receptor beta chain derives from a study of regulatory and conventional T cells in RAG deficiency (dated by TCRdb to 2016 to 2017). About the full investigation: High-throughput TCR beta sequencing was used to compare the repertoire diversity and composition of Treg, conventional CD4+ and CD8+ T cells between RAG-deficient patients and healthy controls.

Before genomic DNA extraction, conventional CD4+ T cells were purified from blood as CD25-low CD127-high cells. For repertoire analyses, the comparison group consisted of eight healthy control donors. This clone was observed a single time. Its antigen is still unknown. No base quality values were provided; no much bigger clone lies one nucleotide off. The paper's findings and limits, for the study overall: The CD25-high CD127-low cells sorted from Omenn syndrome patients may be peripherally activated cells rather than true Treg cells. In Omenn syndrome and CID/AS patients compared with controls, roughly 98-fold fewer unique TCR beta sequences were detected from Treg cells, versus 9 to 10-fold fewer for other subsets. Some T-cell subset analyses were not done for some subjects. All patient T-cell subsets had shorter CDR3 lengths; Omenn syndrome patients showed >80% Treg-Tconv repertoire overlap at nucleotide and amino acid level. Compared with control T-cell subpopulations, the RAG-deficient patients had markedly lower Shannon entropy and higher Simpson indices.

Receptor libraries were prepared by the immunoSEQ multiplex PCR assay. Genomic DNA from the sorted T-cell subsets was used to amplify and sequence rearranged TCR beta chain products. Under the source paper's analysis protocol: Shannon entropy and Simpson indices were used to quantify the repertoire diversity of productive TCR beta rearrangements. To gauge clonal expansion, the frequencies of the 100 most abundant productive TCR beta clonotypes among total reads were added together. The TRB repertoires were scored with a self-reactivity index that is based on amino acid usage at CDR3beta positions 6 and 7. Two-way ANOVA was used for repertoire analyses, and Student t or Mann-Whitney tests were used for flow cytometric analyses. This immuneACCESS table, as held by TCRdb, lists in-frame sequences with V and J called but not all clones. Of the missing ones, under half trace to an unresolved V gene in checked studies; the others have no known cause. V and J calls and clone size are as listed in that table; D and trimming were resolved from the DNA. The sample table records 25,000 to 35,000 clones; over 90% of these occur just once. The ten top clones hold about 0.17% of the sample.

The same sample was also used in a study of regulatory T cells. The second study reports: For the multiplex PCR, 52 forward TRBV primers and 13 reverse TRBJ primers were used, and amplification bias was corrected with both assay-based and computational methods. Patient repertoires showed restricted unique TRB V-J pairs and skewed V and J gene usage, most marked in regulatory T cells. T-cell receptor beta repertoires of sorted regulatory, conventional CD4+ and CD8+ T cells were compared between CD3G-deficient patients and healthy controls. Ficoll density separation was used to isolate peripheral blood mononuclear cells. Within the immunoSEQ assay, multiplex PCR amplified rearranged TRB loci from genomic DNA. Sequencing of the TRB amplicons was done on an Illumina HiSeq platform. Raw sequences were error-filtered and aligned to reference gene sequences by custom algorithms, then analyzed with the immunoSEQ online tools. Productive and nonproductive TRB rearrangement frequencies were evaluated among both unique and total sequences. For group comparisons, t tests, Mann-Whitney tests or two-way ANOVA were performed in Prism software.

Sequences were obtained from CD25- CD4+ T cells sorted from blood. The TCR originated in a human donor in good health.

CDR3 sequence: CASSATVGTPNSPLHF. The DNA is TGTGCCAGCAGTGCAACCGTCGGGACACCAAATTCACCCCTCCACTTT. The chain employs TRBV6-1 and TRBJ1-6; a tentative D call is TRBD1 (6 bases match). V is clipped by 4 bases and J by 7 bases, and the sequence between their germline boundaries is 17 bases long. As encoded in the germline V gene, CDR1 is MNHNS while CDR2 is SASEGT. From cysteine to phenylalanine, the CDR3 is 16 amino acids long. Here the CDR3 DNA is all that survives: 48 bases in frame from base 1.